The 13 T cell receptor beta chains listed next were all sequenced from one sample in a study of blood T cell repertoires in COVID-19. The table came from immunoSEQ multiplex PCR; TCRdb's copy has only in-frame clones and leaves some out. The sample records 130,000 to 150,000 clones, more than 75% being singletons. The source material was PBMCs or T cells enriched from blood (not recorded which). The receptor source for this set is a man aged 55 to 69 who had recovered from COVID-19.

This clone appeared a single time. The rearrangement uses TRBV29-1 and TRBJ2-5; 9 nucleotides line up with TRBD1. The germline gives CDR1 SQVTM, CDR2 ANQGSEA. The V segment lost 4 bases and the J segment 2 bases; nucleotides outside the gene matches: 2. CDR3 length equals 13 residues. CDR3: CSVAGTGQETQYF. CDR3 in DNA: TGCAGCGTTGCCGGGACAGGGCAAGAGACCCAGTACTTC.

The J gene is TRBJ1-1, the V gene TRBV27; D call uncertain. The CDR3 is 14 residues long. In germline, CDR1 is MNHEY, CDR2 SMNVEV (reference sequence). V lost 6 bases and J 1 base, leaving 12 bases between the germline ends. CDR3 sequence (DNA): TGTGCCAGCAGAGAACCCCGAGCGAACACTGAAGCTTTCTTT. The encoded protein is CASREPRANTEAFF.

The chain is built from TRBV13 and TRBJ2-7, with 9 bases that match TRBD1. CDR1 PRHDT and CDR2 FYEKMQ come from the germline V gene (reference sequence). The ends lost 3 bases at V and 7 bases at J; junction bases unmatched: 7. The CDR3 consists of 14 residues. The CDR3 DNA reads TGTGCCAGCAGCTTCGCAGGACAGGGGCAAGAGCAGTACTTC. Translated: CASSFAGQGQEQYF.

The V gene is TRBV6-5, the J gene TRBJ1-2; 9 nucleotides agree with TRBD1. This CDR3 has 16 residues. Germline loops: CDR1 MNHEY, CDR2 SVGAGI. The trim removed 3 bases at V and 0 bases at J, leaving 5 bases unmatched. The CDR3 sequence is CASSYVGTGPNYGYTF. As DNA, the CDR3 is TGTGCCAGCAGTTATGTCGGGACAGGGCCTAACTATGGCTACACCTTC.

This chain joins TRBV7-6 and TRBJ1-2, with D perhaps TRBD1 (6 bases). This CDR3 contains 13 residues. Trimming took 5 bases from V and 8 from J, leaving 15 bases between them. The germline CDR1 and CDR2 sequences are SGHVS and FNYEAQ. The CDR3 nucleotides read TGTGCCAGCAGCGCCGGGACACCCGAGGGCTACACCTTC. Amino acid sequence: CASSAGTPEGYTF. The entire variable domain, with the rest obtained from reference TRBV7-6 and TRBJ1-2, is as follows: GAGVSQSPRYKVTKRGQDVALRCDPISGHVSLYWYRQALGQGPEFLTYFNYEAQQDKSGLPNDRFSAERPEGSISTLTIQRTEQRDSAMYRCASSAGTPEGYTFGSGTRLTVV.

The chain links TRBV2 to TRBJ2-5, with 9 bases aligning to TRBD1. V lost 7 bases to trimming and J lost 4 bases; unmatched junction nucleotides: 7. This CDR3 comprises 14 residues. Germline assignment: CDR1 SNHLY and CDR2 FYNNEI. The DNA for the CDR3 is TGTGCCAGCACGCCTTTGACAGGGGGAGAGACCCAGTACTTC. This translates into CASTPLTGGETQYF.

The chain has TRBV11-2 and TRBJ2-2, with a weak D call TRBD1 (5 bases). This CDR3 spans 15 amino acids. V lost 4 bases and J lost 1, with 10 bases in between. Germline CDR1 is SGHAT and CDR2 is FQNNGV. The DNA of the CDR3 is TGTGCCAGCAGCTCCGGACACAGGAACACCGGGGAGCTGTTTTTT. It translates to CASSSGHRNTGELFF.

The chain has TRBV24-1 and TRBJ2-5; D not certain. In germline, CDR1 is KGHDR, CDR2 SFDVKD. This CDR3 is 14 amino acids long. The V end lost 3 bases, the J end lost 4 bases, and 11 bases lay between the germline ends. The CDR3 DNA is TGTGCCACCAGTGATCCTCAGGTTTTAGAGACCCAGTACTTC. This sequence encodes CATSDPQVLETQYF.

The chain employs TRBV6-5 and TRBJ1-2, with D possibly matching TRBD1 (5 bases). Trimming pared 4 bases from V and 7 bases from J, leaving 13 bases between. Germline lookup yields CDR1 MNHEY and CDR2 SVGAGI. The CDR3 is 13 amino acids. Written as DNA, the CDR3 is TGTGCCAGCAGTTCGCAGGGTCCGGGTGGCTACACCTTC. Its translation: CASSSQGPGGYTF.

The rearrangement joins TRBV28 to TRBJ2-5, with 12 bases matching TRBD2. Trimming cost V 7 bases and J 5 bases; bases outside gene matches: 14. The CDR3 consists of 17 residues. Germline V lookup: CDR1 MDHEN, CDR2 SYDVKM. The CDR3, as DNA: TGTGCCAGCACCCCGGGACTAGCGGGCAGTAGGGCGGAGACCCAGTACTTC. Its protein product is CASTPGLAGSRAETQYF. Full variable domain (missing parts from reference TRBV28 and TRBJ2-5): DVKVTQSSRYLVKRTGEKVFLECVQDMDHENMFWYRQDPGLGLRLIYFSYDVKMKEKGDIPEGYSVSREKKERFSLILESASTNQTSMYLCASTPGLAGSRAETQYFGPGTRLLVL.

V is TRBV28 and J is TRBJ2-7; D remains unclear. The length of the CDR3 is 15 residues. Germline CDR1 MDHEN, CDR2 SYDVKM. V lost 4 bases and J lost 0, with 13 bases in between. CDR3 DNA: TGTGCCAGCAGTTCGACTGCGCTAACCTCCTACGAGCAGTACTTC. It encodes CASSSTALTSYEQYF.

J is TRBJ2-2 and V is TRBV28, with D perhaps TRBD1 (6 bases). Germline V CDR1 and CDR2: MDHEN, SYDVKM. V was shortened by 6 bases and J by 1 base, with 12 bases between the two germline ends. The CDR3 covers 15 residues. CDR3 nucleotides: TGTGCCAGCAGCACCCCGGGACAGAACACCGGGGAGCTGTTTTTT. Its translation is CASSTPGQNTGELFF.

CDR3 DNA: TGTGCCAGCAGACAGGGAGACCATGGCTACACCTTC. Translation: CASRQGDHGYTF. The chain joins TRBV28 to TRBJ1-2, with D perhaps matching TRBD1 (6 bases). The CDR3 extends over 12 amino acids. Germline V gives CDR1 MDHEN, CDR2 SYDVKM. V was shortened by 6 bases and J by 6 bases, with 11 bases between the two germline ends.